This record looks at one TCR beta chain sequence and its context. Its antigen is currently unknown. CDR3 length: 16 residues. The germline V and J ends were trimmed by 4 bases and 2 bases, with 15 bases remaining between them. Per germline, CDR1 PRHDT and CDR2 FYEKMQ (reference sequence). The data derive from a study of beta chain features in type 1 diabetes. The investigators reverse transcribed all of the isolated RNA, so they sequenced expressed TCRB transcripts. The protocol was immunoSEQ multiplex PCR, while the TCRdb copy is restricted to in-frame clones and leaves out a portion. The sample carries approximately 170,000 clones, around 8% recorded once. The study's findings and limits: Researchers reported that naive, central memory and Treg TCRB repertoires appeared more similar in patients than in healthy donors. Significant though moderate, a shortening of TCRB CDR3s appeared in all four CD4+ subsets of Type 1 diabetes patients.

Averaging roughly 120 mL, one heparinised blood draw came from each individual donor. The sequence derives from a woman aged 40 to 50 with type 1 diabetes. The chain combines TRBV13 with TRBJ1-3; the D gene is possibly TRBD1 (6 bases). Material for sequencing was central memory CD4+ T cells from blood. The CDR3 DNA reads TGTGCCAGCAGCTCCACAGGGAAAGTAGCTGGAAACACCATATATTTT. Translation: CASSSTGKVAGNTIYF.